The 27 T cell receptor beta chains listed next were all sequenced from one sample in a study of T cell repertoires in cytomegalovirus infection. TCRdb passed the reads through MiXCR, listing each CDR3 protein once. This sample yields 600,000 to 800,000 distinct CDR3 sequences, of which more than 20% are seen a single time; less than 9.5% belongs to the top ten. Sequencing was carried out using CD8+ T cells from PBMCs. Receptor source: a human donor in good health (CMV status not recorded). Some clones in this sample may be carry-over from other donors' samples.

The chain combines TRBV12-5 with TRBJ2-2; possibly TRBD1 for D (5 bases). This CDR3 spans 14 amino acids. The V and J ends lost 2 bases and 3 bases respectively, with 7 bases between them. Germline loops: CDR1 LGHNT, CDR2 FRNRAP. The CDR3 DNA reads TGTGCTAGTGGTTTGAACAGGTACACCGGGGAGCTGTTTTTT. The encoded protein is CASGLNRYTGELFF.

This clonotype came up a few times. The chain links TRBV7-9 to TRBJ2-1; either TRBD1 or TRBD2 may fit D (6 bases each). V was clipped by 8 bases and J by 5 bases, with 16 bases between them. This CDR3 is 14 amino acids long. The germline gives CDR1 SEHNR, CDR2 FQNEAQ (reference sequence). The CDR3 sequence is CASHTSGADNEQFF. CDR3 DNA: TGTGCCAGCCACACCTCGGGGGCTGACAATGAGCAGTTCTTC.

The chain couples TRBV20-1 to TRBJ2-1; 9 nucleotides match TRBD2. Looked up from germline, CDR1 is DFQATT and CDR2 is SNEGSKA (reference sequence). The CDR3 is 15 amino acids. V trimming: 0 bases; J trimming: 4 bases; junction bases outside the gene matches: 4. CDR3: CSARDSAGGYNEQFF. Here the CDR3 DNA reads TGCAGTGCTAGAGATTCGGCGGGGGGGTACAATGAGCAGTTCTTC.

This clonotype showed up just a few times. This chain joins TRBV7-2 and TRBJ2-2; D not certain. In germline, CDR1 is SGHTA, CDR2 FQGNSA. V shed 2 bases and J shed 1 base, with 17 bases lying between them. This CDR3 region has 18 residues. This chain's CDR3 is CASSLPKGVVGNTGELFF. As DNA, the CDR3 is TGTGCCAGCAGCTTACCCAAAGGAGTCGTAGGGAACACCGGGGAGCTGTTTTTT.

This chain connects TRBV18 to TRBJ2-3, with 9 bases aligning to TRBD1. Trimming took 4 bases from V and 5 from J; bases not matched to a gene: 7. The germline V gene has CDR1 KGHSH and CDR2 LQKENI. This CDR3 is built from 15 residues. CDR3 sequence reads: CASSLSGTGRDTQYF. The CDR3 coding sequence is TGTGCCAGCTCACTTTCCGGGACAGGGAGAGATACGCAGTATTTT.

This clonotype was observed a handful of times. This rearrangement joins TRBV4-1 to TRBJ2-1; D may be TRBD1 (6 bases). Trimming took off 1 base at V and 9 bases at J, with 10 bases between the two ends. CDR3 length: 13 residues. CDR1 and CDR2 (germline): MGHRA, YSYEKL. DNA of the CDR3: TGCGCCAGCAGCCAAGCTACAGGGAGTGAGCAGTTCTTC. Encoded protein: CASSQATGSEQFF.

This sequence joins TRBV6-1 and TRBJ1-1; no firm D call. V was shortened by 5 bases and J by 2 bases, with 6 bases between the two germline ends. Germline V gene lookup returns CDR1 MNHNS and CDR2 SASEGT. The CDR3 totals 12 residues. The CDR3 sequence is CASSHYNTEAFF. The CDR3, as DNA: TGTGCCAGCAGTCACTACAACACTGAAGCTTTCTTT.

This clonotype has just a few counts. The genes are TRBV6-1 and TRBJ1-6; D remains ambiguous. V gave up 6 bases and J gave up 7 bases, with 13 bases separating them. CDR3 length: 14 residues. The V gene's germline CDR1 is MNHNS and CDR2 SASEGT. The chain's CDR3 is CASSRDTSNSPLHF. The CDR3 DNA is TGTGCCAGCAGCCGCGACACCTCCAATTCACCCCTCCACTTT.

This clonotype was picked up many times. The chain recombines TRBV7-9 with TRBJ2-3, with D perhaps matching TRBD1 (5 bases). The V gene lost 5 bases and the J gene lost 3 bases, with 15 bases spanning the gap. CDR1 SEHNR and CDR2 FQNEAQ come from the germline V gene (reference sequence). This CDR3 is 15 amino acids long. The CDR3 reads CASSLRTPGTDTQYF. The CDR3 region has the DNA TGTGCCAGCAGCCTAAGAACCCCAGGGACAGATACGCAGTATTTT.

J is TRBJ2-7 and V is TRBV6-2 or TRBV6-3, with TRBD1 as a possible D gene (5 bases). The V end lost 3 bases, the J end lost 3 bases, and 12 bases lay between the germline ends. CDR1 is MNHEY and CDR2 is SVGEGT in the germline V gene. The CDR3 is 14 amino acids. The CDR3 spells CASSYSTVYYEQYV. The DNA of the CDR3 is TGTGCCAGCAGTTATTCGACAGTCTACTACGAGCAGTACGTC.

V and J are TRBV23-1 and TRBJ2-3; D remains unclear. TRBV23-1 is annotated as an ORF whose role is uncertain. Deletions cut 7 bases from V and 1 base from J, with 21 bases between. The CDR3 is 17 amino acids. CDR3 sequence (DNA): TGCGCCAGCACTAGGCCCTCACCCTTCCTCGGCACAGATACGCAGTATTTT. Translating it yields CASTRPSPFLGTDTQYF.

J is TRBJ2-1 and V is TRBV20-1, with D possibly TRBD2 on 6 matching bases. The germline gives CDR1 DFQATT, CDR2 SNEGSKA (reference sequence). The CDR3 loop spans 15 amino acids. Trimming shortened V by 6 bases and J by 1 base, and 16 bases separated the two germline ends. The DNA for the CDR3 is TGCAGTGCCCGAAGAGGGACTTTTTCCTACAATGAGCAGTTCTTC. Its translation: CSARRGTFSYNEQFF.

The chain joins TRBV29-1 to TRBJ1-2; tentatively, D is TRBD1 (5 bases). With 0 bases removed from V and 1 base from J, the gap between germline ends came to 18 bases. The CDR3 spans 17 residues. Germline V gives CDR1 SQVTM, CDR2 ANQGSEA. CDR3 DNA sequence: TGCAGCGTTGAAGATCCTCTGGGGGTCATCCATAACTATGGCTACACCTTC. As protein: CSVEDPLGVIHNYGYTF.

The table lists this clonotype with many counts. The CDR3 sequence: CASSDQWTEAFF. The CDR3 nucleotides read TGTGCCAGCAGTGATCAGTGGACTGAAGCTTTCTTT. The chain recombines TRBV25-1 with TRBJ1-1; D gene uncertain. Germline CDR1 and CDR2: MGHDK and SYGVNS. Trimming took 3 bases from V and 5 from J, leaving 7 bases between them. There are 12 residues in the CDR3.

The chain has TRBV28 and TRBJ2-3, with D perhaps TRBD1 (5 bases). The germline gives CDR1 MDHEN, CDR2 SYDVKM. The CDR3 runs to 15 residues. Trimming took 6 bases from V and 2 from J, leaving 15 bases between them. The CDR3 DNA reads TGTGCCAGCAGCTTGGATACACAGGACACAGATACGCAGTATTTT. Protein sequence: CASSLDTQDTDTQYF. The whole variable domain, filled in from reference TRBV28 and TRBJ2-3, reads DVKVTQSSRYLVKRTGEKVFLECVQDMDHENMFWYRQDPGLGLRLIYFSYDVKMKEKGDIPEGYSVSREKKERFSLILESASTNQTSMYLCASSLDTQDTDTQYFGPGTRLTVL.

V is TRBV5-4 and J is TRBJ1-5; 11 bases match TRBD1. The CDR3 spans 18 residues. Looked up from germline, CDR1 is SGHNT and CDR2 is YYREEE (reference sequence). J was trimmed by 0 bases and V by 2 bases; bases with no gene match: 7. The CDR3 DNA sequence: TGTGCCAGCAGCTTCTCGGACAGGGGGCCCTATAGCAATCAGCCCCAGCATTTT. Translation gives CASSFSDRGPYSNQPQHF.

This clonotype showed up just a few times. J is TRBJ1-1 and V is TRBV29-1; D not resolved. The CDR3 runs 15 residues. Germline V gene sequence: CDR1 SQVTM, CDR2 ANQGSEA. Trimming shortened V by 0 bases and J by 4 bases, and 15 bases separated the two germline ends. CDR3 protein: CSVEDYGLKSTEAFF. The CDR3 DNA reads as TGCAGCGTTGAAGACTACGGTCTGAAAAGCACTGAAGCTTTCTTT.

This rearrangement joins TRBV20-1 to TRBJ2-7; no clear D gene. Germline V gene data show CDR1 as DFQATT and CDR2 as SNEGSKA (reference sequence). The CDR3 is 13 residues long. The ends were cut back, 5 bases at V and 2 bases at J, with 13 bases in the middle. In nucleotides, the CDR3 is TGCAGTGCTCAGGACGGTAAAACCTACGAGCAGTACTTC. Translating it yields CSAQDGKTYEQYF.

This chain joins TRBV7-6 and TRBJ2-5; no reliable D call. Germline-derived CDR1 and CDR2 are SGHVS and FNYEAQ. Trimming took 1 base from V and 6 from J, leaving 6 bases between them. The CDR3 is 12 residues long. The DNA of the CDR3 is TGTGCCAGCAGCTTAGGTGATCAGACCCAGTACTTC. Translating gives CASSLGDQTQYF.

This clonotype was picked up many times. This chain links TRBV29-1 with TRBJ2-1; the D gene is possibly TRBD2 (5 bases). Germline V CDR1 and CDR2: SQVTM, ANQGSEA. Trimming shortened V by 8 bases and J by 7 bases, and 12 bases separated the two germline ends. CDR3 size: 11 residues. The CDR3 protein is CSTTIRNEQFF. Written as DNA, the CDR3 is TGCAGCACGACTATTCGGAATGAGCAGTTCTTC.

This clonotype was recorded at least ten times. This rearrangement joins TRBV7-6 to TRBJ2-7, with D perhaps given as TRBD1 or TRBD2 (5 bases each). The CDR3 totals 14 residues. Deletions cut 3 bases from V and 4 bases from J, with 13 bases between. Germline V gene lookup returns CDR1 SGHVS and CDR2 FNYEAQ. As DNA, the CDR3 is TGTGCCAGCAGCTTTGGGACCGGTACTTACGAGCAGTACTTC. This codes for CASSFGTGTYEQYF. The full variable domain, completed using reference TRBV7-6 and TRBJ2-7, is GAGVSQSPRYKVTKRGQDVALRCDPISGHVSLYWYRQALGQGPEFLTYFNYEAQQDKSGLPNDRFSAERPEGSISTLTIQRTEQRDSAMYRCASSFGTGTYEQYFGPGTRLTVT.

The V gene is TRBV5-6, the J gene TRBJ1-1; a possible D gene is TRBD1 (6 bases). Trimming removed 4 bases at V and 7 bases at J, with 11 bases between. CDR1 SGHDT and CDR2 YYEEEE come from the germline V gene. The CDR3 length is 12 residues. The CDR3 here is CASSGGNGEAFF. The DNA for the CDR3 is TGTGCCAGCAGCGGGGGCAATGGTGAAGCTTTCTTT.

This clonotype was observed at least ten times. The chain joins TRBV7-2 to TRBJ1-1, with D possibly TRBD1 on 6 matching bases. The V and J ends lost 5 bases and 5 bases respectively, with 18 bases between them. Germline values: CDR1 SGHTA, CDR2 FQGNSA. This CDR3 comprises 15 residues. In nucleotides, the CDR3 is TGTGCCAGCAGCCCTTGGCCGGGGGCAGAGACTGAAGCTTTCTTT. Translated, it gives CASSPWPGAETEAFF.

This clonotype has more than one count but fewer than ten. This chain links TRBV20-1 with TRBJ2-3, with TRBD2 identical over 8 bases. Germline V gene data show CDR1 as DFQATT and CDR2 as SNEGSKA (reference sequence). This CDR3 has 19 amino acids. After removal of 0 bases from V and 0 bases from J, the junction contained 14 bases not matched to a gene. CDR3 DNA sequence: TGCAGTGCTAGAGATTTCGGAGCGGGGGAGATTCCTAGCACAGATACGCAGTATTTT. Amino acid sequence: CSARDFGAGEIPSTDTQYF.

This clonotype has ten or more counts. This chain links TRBV7-6 with TRBJ1-6; TRBD1 matches 9 bases. Germline-derived CDR1 and CDR2 are SGHVS and FNYEAQ. V lost 2 bases to trimming and J lost 7 bases; unmatched junction nucleotides: 6. CDR3 length equals 16 residues. The CDR3 loop is CASSLRGGQGNSPLHF. The CDR3 DNA reads as TGTGCCAGCAGCTTACGAGGGGGACAGGGAAATTCACCCCTCCACTTT.

This chain uses TRBV20-1 with TRBJ2-1, with 9 bases fitting TRBD2. With 0 bases clipped from V and 3 bases from J, the junction kept 9 bases outside the gene matches. Germline values: CDR1 DFQATT, CDR2 SNEGSKA (reference sequence). The CDR3 has 17 amino acids. CDR3 amino acids: CSARDSLAGDHYNEQFF. For the CDR3, the DNA is TGCAGTGCTAGAGATTCCTTAGCGGGGGATCACTACAATGAGCAGTTCTTC.

This clonotype was picked up many times. The chain combines TRBV7-6 with TRBJ2-1; 7 bases line up with TRBD2. The CDR3 runs to 15 residues. After removal of 5 bases from V and 3 bases from J, the junction contained 7 bases not matched to a gene. Germline V lookup: CDR1 SGHVS, CDR2 FNYEAQ. For the CDR3, the DNA is TGTGCCAGCAGCCCGCTAGCGGAGGTCTACAATGAGCAGTTCTTC. Translating gives CASSPLAEVYNEQFF.